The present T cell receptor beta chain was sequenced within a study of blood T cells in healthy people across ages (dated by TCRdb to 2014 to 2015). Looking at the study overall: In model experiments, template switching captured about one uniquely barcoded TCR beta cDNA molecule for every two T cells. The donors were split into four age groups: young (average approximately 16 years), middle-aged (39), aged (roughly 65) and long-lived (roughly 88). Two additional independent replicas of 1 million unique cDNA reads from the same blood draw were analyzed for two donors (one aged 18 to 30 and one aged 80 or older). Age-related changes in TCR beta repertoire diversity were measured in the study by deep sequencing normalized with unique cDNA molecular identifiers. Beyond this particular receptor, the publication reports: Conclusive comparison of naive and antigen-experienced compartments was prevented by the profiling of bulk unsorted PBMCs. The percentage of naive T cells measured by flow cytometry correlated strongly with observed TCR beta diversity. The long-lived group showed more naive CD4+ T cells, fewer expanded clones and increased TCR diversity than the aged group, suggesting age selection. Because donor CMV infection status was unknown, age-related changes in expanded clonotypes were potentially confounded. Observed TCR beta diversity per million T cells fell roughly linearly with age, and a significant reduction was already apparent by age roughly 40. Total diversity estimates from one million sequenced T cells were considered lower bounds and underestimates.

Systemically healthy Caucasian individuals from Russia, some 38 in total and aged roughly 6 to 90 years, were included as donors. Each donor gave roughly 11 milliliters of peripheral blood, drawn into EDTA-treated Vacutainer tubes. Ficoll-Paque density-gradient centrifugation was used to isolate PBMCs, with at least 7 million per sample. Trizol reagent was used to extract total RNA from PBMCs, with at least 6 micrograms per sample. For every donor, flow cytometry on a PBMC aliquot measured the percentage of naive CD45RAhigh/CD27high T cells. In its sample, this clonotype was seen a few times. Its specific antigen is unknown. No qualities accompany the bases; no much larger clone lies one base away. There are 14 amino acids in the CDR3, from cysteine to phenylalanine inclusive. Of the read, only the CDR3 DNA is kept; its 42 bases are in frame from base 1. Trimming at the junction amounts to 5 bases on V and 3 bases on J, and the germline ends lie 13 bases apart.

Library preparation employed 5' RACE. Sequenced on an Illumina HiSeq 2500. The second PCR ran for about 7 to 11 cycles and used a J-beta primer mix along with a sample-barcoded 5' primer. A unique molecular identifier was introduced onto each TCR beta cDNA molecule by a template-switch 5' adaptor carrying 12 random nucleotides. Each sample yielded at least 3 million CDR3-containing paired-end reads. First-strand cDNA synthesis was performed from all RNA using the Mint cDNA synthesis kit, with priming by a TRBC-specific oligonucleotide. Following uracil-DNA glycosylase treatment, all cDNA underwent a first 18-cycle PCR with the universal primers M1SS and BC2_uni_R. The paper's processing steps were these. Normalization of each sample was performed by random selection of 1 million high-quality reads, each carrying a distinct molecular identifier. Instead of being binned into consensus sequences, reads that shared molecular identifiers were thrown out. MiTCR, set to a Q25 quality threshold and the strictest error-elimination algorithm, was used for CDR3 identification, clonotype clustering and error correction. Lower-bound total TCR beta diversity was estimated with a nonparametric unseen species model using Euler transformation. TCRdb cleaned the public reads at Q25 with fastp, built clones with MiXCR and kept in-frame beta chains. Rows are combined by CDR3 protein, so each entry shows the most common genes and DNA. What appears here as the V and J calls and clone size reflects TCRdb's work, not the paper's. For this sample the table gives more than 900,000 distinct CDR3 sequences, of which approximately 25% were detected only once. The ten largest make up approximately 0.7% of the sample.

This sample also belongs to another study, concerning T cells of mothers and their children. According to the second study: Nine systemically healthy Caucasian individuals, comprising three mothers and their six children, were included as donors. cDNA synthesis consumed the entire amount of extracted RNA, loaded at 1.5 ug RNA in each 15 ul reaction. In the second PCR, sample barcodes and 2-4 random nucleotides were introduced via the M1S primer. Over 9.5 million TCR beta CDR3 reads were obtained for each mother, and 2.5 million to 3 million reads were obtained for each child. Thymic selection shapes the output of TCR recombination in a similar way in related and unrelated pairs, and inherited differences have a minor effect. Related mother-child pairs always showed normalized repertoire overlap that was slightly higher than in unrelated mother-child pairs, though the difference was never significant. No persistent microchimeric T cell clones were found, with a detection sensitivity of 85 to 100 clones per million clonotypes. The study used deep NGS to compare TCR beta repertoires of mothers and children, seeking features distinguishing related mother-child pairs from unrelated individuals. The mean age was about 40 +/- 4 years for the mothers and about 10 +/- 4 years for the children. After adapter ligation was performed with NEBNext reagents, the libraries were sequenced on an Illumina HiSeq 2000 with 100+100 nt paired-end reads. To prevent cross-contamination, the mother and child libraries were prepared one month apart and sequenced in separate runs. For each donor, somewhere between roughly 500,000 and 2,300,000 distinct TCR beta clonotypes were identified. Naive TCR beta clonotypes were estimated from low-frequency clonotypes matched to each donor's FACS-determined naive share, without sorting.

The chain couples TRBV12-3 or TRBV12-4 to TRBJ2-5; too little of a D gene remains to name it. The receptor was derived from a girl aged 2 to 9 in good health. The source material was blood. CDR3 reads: CASSLPRKKETQYF. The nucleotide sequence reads TGTGCCAGCAGTCTCCCCAGAAAGAAAGAGACCCAGTACTTC.